Each of the 17 T cell receptor beta chains below was sequenced from the same sample in a study of CD8+CD57+ T cells in acquired aplastic anemia. Profiling that covered TCR beta VDJ and CDR3 relied on genomic DNA as its template. From the reads, TCRdb called clonotypes with MiXCR, one entry per CDR3 protein. Of 50,000 to 65,000 distinct CDR3 sequences in the sample, about 50% were seen once. The source material was sorted CD4+, CD8+, or CD8+CD57+ T cells (not recorded which) from PBMCs. These receptors were obtained from a human donor in good health, serving as a control.

This clonotype was detected only once. V is TRBV20-1 and J is TRBJ1-1; D unclear. The CDR3 is made up of 14 amino acids. Trimming left V 1 base short and J 0 bases short, with 9 bases between. The germline V gene encodes CDR1 DFQATT and CDR2 SNEGSKA (reference sequence). The CDR3 DNA is TGCAGTGCTAGAGGCGACGGGTTGAACACTGAAGCTTTCTTT. It codes for CSARGDGLNTEAFF.

This clonotype was seen only a few times. The chain uses TRBV28 and TRBJ1-3; D gene unclear. The CDR3 has 13 amino acids. Germline assignment: CDR1 MDHEN and CDR2 SYDVKM. V lost 6 bases and J 4 bases, leaving 10 bases between the germline ends. As DNA, the CDR3 is TGTGCCAGCAGGTCCTCTAGAGGAAACACCATATATTTT. This encodes CASRSSRGNTIYF. The variable domain in full, completed from reference TRBV28 and TRBJ1-3, reads DVKVTQSSRYLVKRTGEKVFLECVQDMDHENMFWYRQDPGLGLRLIYFSYDVKMKEKGDIPEGYSVSREKKERFSLILESASTNQTSMYLCASRSSRGNTIYFGEGSWLTVV.

For this clonotype: A much larger clone lies one base from this, so it may be a read error. This chain uses TRBV18 with TRBJ1-1, with D unclear. This CDR3 region has 13 residues. Germline values: CDR1 KGHSH, CDR2 LQKENI. CDR3 region: CASSMGRNTEALF. CDR3 nucleotides: TGTGCCAGCTCGATGGGCAGGAACACTGAAGCTCTCTTT. The full variable domain, its missing parts supplied by reference TRBV18 and TRBJ1-1, is NAGVMQNPRHLVRRRGQEARLRCSPMKGHSHVYWYRQLPEEGLKFMVYLQKENIIDESGMPKERFSAEFPKEGPSILRIQQVVRGDSAAYFCASSMGRNTEALFGQGTRLTVV.

This clonotype came up many times. The rearrangement links TRBV19 to TRBJ2-5; TRBD2 aligns across 12 bases. Germline CDR1 LNHDA, CDR2 SQIVND (reference sequence). The CDR3 runs 16 residues. V dropped 1 base and J dropped 1; count of bases not matched to a gene: 1. CDR3 in DNA: TGTGCCAGTAGTATAGTGACTAGCGGGAGCCAAGAGACCCAGTACTTC. It specifies CASSIVTSGSQETQYF.

In this sample, this clonotype turned up many times. A much larger clone is a single base away; this may be a read error. The chain has TRBV10-2 and TRBJ2-7; 12 bases are shared with TRBD1. The CDR3 consists of 16 residues. Germline CDR1 reads WSHSY; CDR2 reads SAAADI. This chain's CDR3 is CASSGGPGQGAYEQCF. The CDR3 DNA reads as TGCGCCAGCAGTGGGGGACCGGGACAGGGGGCTTACGAGCAGTGCTTC.

This clonotype has a count of ten or more. The chain joins TRBV20-1 to TRBJ2-1; possibly TRBD2 for D (5 bases). CDR1 is DFQATT and CDR2 is SNEGSKA in the germline V gene (reference sequence). Trimming took 1 base from V and 12 from J, leaving 10 bases between them. This CDR3 has 11 residues. The CDR3 reads CSARGVGGQFF. The CDR3 DNA reads TGCAGTGCTAGAGGAGTTGGAGGGCAGTTCTTC.

The genes are TRBV5-6 and TRBJ1-6; D is unclear. This CDR3 comprises 14 residues. Trimming pared 4 bases from V and 7 bases from J, leaving 12 bases between. Germline CDR1 SGHDT, CDR2 YYEEEE. The CDR3 here is CASSAAQSNSPLHF. The CDR3, as DNA: TGTGCCAGCAGCGCTGCACAGTCGAATTCACCCCTCCACTTT.

This clonotype was recorded at least ten times. V and J are TRBV7-2 and TRBJ1-5; 8 bases match TRBD1. Germline CDR1 is SGHTA and CDR2 is FQGNSA. With V trimmed by 4 bases and J by 6 bases, 8 bases remained unmatched. CDR3 length: 15 residues. The CDR3 reads CASSSRTGPGQPQHF. The CDR3 DNA sequence: TGTGCCAGCAGCTCGCGGACAGGGCCAGGTCAGCCCCAGCATTTT.

This clonotype was seen repeatedly, ten times or more. The chain carries TRBV20-1 and TRBJ2-1; D unresolved. Germline-derived CDR1 and CDR2 are DFQATT and SNEGSKA (reference sequence). V was pared by 5 bases and J by 9 bases, with 20 bases between. This CDR3 spans 14 amino acids. The CDR3 sequence: CSAWTPGSSGEQFF. CDR3 coding DNA: TGCAGTGCTTGGACCCCAGGTTCCTCGGGTGAGCAGTTCTTC.

This clonotype came up a few times. A much larger clone differs by one base, so this may be a read error. The J gene is TRBJ1-1, the V gene TRBV5-1; a weak D match, TRBD1 (6 bases). The length of the CDR3 is 14 residues. The germline V gene encodes CDR1 SGHRS and CDR2 YFSETQ. CDR3 sequence reads: CASSKDSVNTEALF. The CDR3 DNA reads TGCGCCAGCAGCAAGGACAGTGTTAACACTGAAGCTCTCTTT.

The J gene is TRBJ1-5, the V gene TRBV10-3, with D possibly being TRBD1 (6 bases). CDR3 length: 17 residues. Germline CDR1 ENHRY, CDR2 SYGVKD. Between the trimmed V and J ends, which lost 5 bases and 6 bases, there was a span of 23 bases. Here the CDR3 DNA reads TGTGCCATCAGTTTTCTTCGGGACACCATCCGAGGTCAGCCCCAGCATTTT. Translation gives CAISFLRDTIRGQPQHF.

The gene calls are TRBV7-8 and TRBJ1-2; D ambiguous. This CDR3 spans 16 amino acids. Germline V gives CDR1 SGHVS, CDR2 FQNEAQ. With 4 bases removed from V and 0 bases from J, the gap between germline ends came to 15 bases. The CDR3 sequence: CASSSKTGIANYGYTF. CDR3 nucleotide sequence: TGTGCCAGCAGCTCGAAAACGGGAATCGCTAACTATGGCTACACCTTC.

This clonotype is medium-sized within its sample. The CDR3 here is CASSDRENSPLHF. DNA for the CDR3: TGTGCCAGCAGTGACCGGGAAAATTCACCCCTCCACTTT. The chain uses TRBV6-1 and TRBJ1-6; D remains ambiguous. The CDR3 is 13 amino acids. The V end was cut by 3 bases, the J end by 7 bases, with 7 bases between. Germline V gene lookup returns CDR1 MNHNS and CDR2 SASEGT.

This chain uses TRBV24-1 with TRBJ1-3; 9 nucleotides match TRBD1. The CDR3 length is 16 residues. V shed 4 bases and J 3 bases; nucleotides not matched to a gene: 6. CDR1 KGHDR and CDR2 SFDVKD come from the germline V gene. The CDR3 bases are TGTGCCACCAGTGACTGGACAGGGGAGGATGGAAACACCATATATTTT. It specifies CATSDWTGEDGNTIYF.

This clonotype was picked up many times. In DNA, the CDR3 is TGTGCCAGTAGTTTCGGAGGGAACTATGGCTACACCTTC. Its protein product is CASSFGGNYGYTF. The chain recombines TRBV19 with TRBJ1-2, with D unresolved. V was clipped by 5 bases and J by 2 bases, with 9 bases between them. CDR3 length: 13 amino acids. Per the germline V gene, CDR1 is LNHDA and CDR2 is SQIVND (reference sequence).

This clonotype has ten or more counts. The chain combines TRBV11-1 with TRBJ2-2; 7 nucleotides align to TRBD2. This CDR3 is built from 16 residues. Per the germline V gene, CDR1 is SGHAT and CDR2 is FQDESV (reference sequence). V trimming: 2 bases; J trimming: 5 bases; junction bases outside the gene matches: 8. The CDR3 loop is CASSLPVAGTTGELFF. Written as DNA, the CDR3 is TGTGCCAGCAGCTTACCAGTAGCGGGTACTACCGGGGAGCTGTTTTTT.

This clonotype appeared a single time. CDR3 in DNA: TGCAGCTCAGCCGGGACAGGACCTTATGAGCAGTACTTC. Residues: CSSAGTGPYEQYF. The V gene is TRBV29-1, the J gene TRBJ2-7, with 8 positions matching TRBD1. The CDR3 contains 13 residues. V was clipped by 8 bases and J by 7 bases; unmatched bases: 13. Germline lookup yields CDR1 SQVTM and CDR2 ANQGSEA.